Listed here are 30 T cell receptor beta chains from one sample, sequenced in a study of post-analysis software for immune sequencing data (dated by TCRdb to about 2015). The library was made by PCR. Instrument on record: Illumina HiSeq 2500. Unique molecular identifiers were incorporated into TCR beta cDNA libraries to reduce PCR and sequencing biases. Using fastp trimming at Q25 and MiXCR clonotype assembly, TCRdb reanalyzed the public sequencing data and kept in-frame beta chains. Rows with one shared CDR3 protein collapse into an entry with the most common genes and DNA. This sample holds 350,000 to 500,000 distinct CDR3 sequences; approximately 39% were observed only once. Together, the top ten hold approximately 7.7% of the sample. The investigation overall reported the following: Patients showed significantly higher frequencies than controls for about 5 TRBV segments, among them TRBV5-6, TRBV5-1 and TRBV20-1.

These TCRs are of unknown antigen specificity. Material: blood. Receptors were obtained from a girl aged 2-10 years with multiple sclerosis.

The chain combines TRBV7-9 with TRBJ2-5; either TRBD1 or TRBD2 may fit D (6 bases each). CDR3 length: 16 amino acids. V shed 4 bases and J shed 5 bases, with 20 bases lying between them. Per the germline V gene, CDR1 is SEHNR and CDR2 is FQNEAQ (reference sequence). CDR3 loop: CASSSLGRGVGETQYF. As DNA, the CDR3 is TGTGCCAGCAGCTCCCTCGGAAGGGGGGTCGGGGAGACCCAGTACTTC.

J is TRBJ1-2 and V is TRBV10-3, with TRBD1 identical over 7 bases. Trimming removed 2 bases from V and 6 bases from J; junction bases left unmatched: 9. The CDR3 loop spans 15 amino acids. Germline CDR1 is ENHRY and CDR2 is SYGVKD. The CDR3 sequence: CAISEPSTGDDGYTF. The CDR3 DNA reads as TGTGCCATCAGTGAGCCGAGTACAGGGGATGATGGCTACACCTTC.

Turning to this clonotype: One end of the junction fails to match germline, which may point to a read error. V usage is TRBV20-1 and J usage is TRBJ2-7; perhaps D is TRBD1 or TRBD2 (6 bases each). The CDR3 runs to 13 residues. Per germline, CDR1 DFQATT and CDR2 SNEGSKA (reference sequence). CDR3 amino acids: CGAGSTGSYEQYF. In DNA, the CDR3 is TGCGGTGCGGGGTCGACAGGATCCTACGAGCAGTACTTC.

This clonotype turned up a few times. This rearrangement joins TRBV4-1 to TRBJ2-7; 8 bases match TRBD1. Germline CDR1 is MGHRA and CDR2 is YSYEKL. V gave up 1 base and J gave up 4 bases; unmatched junction bases: 6. The CDR3 length is 15 residues. As DNA, the CDR3 is TGCGCCAGCAGCCAAGTCCGAAACAGGGGGTACGAGCAGTACTTC. Protein product: CASSQVRNRGYEQYF.

The CDR3 nucleotides read TGTGCCAGCAGCCACACGGTTCCGGGGGGTGATGAGCAGTTCTTC. This gives the protein CASSHTVPGGDEQFF. The rearrangement links TRBV3-1 to TRBJ2-1, with 7 bases matching TRBD2. The CDR3 is 15 residues long. CDR1 and CDR2 (germline): LGHDT, YNNKEL (reference sequence). The ends lost 3 bases at V and 8 bases at J; junction bases unmatched: 10.

This rearrangement joins TRBV20-1 to TRBJ2-2, with 9 bases fitting TRBD2. The CDR3 totals 17 residues. Germline V lookup: CDR1 DFQATT, CDR2 SNEGSKA (reference sequence). The CDR3 DNA is TGCAGCGTTCTAGCGATCGTGGCTAGCGGGACTCCCGGGGAGCTGTTTTTT. Its protein is CSVLAIVASGTPGELFF.

This clonotype was counted only a few times. V is TRBV29-1 and J is TRBJ2-1, with TRBD2 identical over 9 bases. Germline V gene sequence: CDR1 SQVTM, CDR2 ANQGSEA. J gave up 6 bases and V 7 bases, and 10 bases lay outside the gene matches. This CDR3 contains 14 residues. Here the CDR3 reads CSAKGLASGNEQFF. CDR3 bases: TGCAGCGCCAAGGGACTAGCAAGTGGCAATGAGCAGTTCTTC.

Only a few counts were recorded for this clonotype. The chain is built from TRBV20-1 and TRBJ2-7; possibly TRBD1 or TRBD2 for D (6 bases each). V shed 2 bases and J shed 0 bases, with 14 bases lying between them. The CDR3 covers 15 residues. Germline values: CDR1 DFQATT, CDR2 SNEGSKA (reference sequence). The DNA of the CDR3 is TGCAGTGCTAGAACGACAGAGGGGGGCTCCTACGAGCAGTACTTC. This gives the protein CSARTTEGGSYEQYF.

This chain connects TRBV5-8 to TRBJ2-5; D remains ambiguous. Trimming took off 2 bases at V and 8 bases at J, with 13 bases between the two ends. Germline V lookup: CDR1 SGHTS, CDR2 YDEGEE. The CDR3 spans 13 residues. CDR3 DNA: TGTGCCAGCAGCTTTCGTCTCATACTTACCCAGTACTTC. It encodes CASSFRLILTQYF.

The chain is built from TRBV20-1 and TRBJ2-3; TRBD2 is a possible D gene (6 bases). The CDR3 sequence is 20 residues long. In germline, CDR1 is DFQATT, CDR2 SNEGSKA (reference sequence). V lost 6 bases, J lost 2 bases, and 33 bases lay in between. This CDR3 reads CSAGYNLARGPRLDTDTQYF. In DNA form, the CDR3 reads TGCAGTGCGGGTTATAATCTAGCGAGGGGCCCTCGACTCGACACAGATACGCAGTATTTT.

This clonotype came up once. The genes are TRBV12-5 and TRBJ1-5; D not resolved. The CDR3 covers 13 residues. V lost 5 bases to trimming and J lost 7 bases, with 12 bases between them. The germline V gene encodes CDR1 LGHNT and CDR2 FRNRAP. CDR3 sequence reads: CASGTTTGQPQHF. The CDR3 nucleotides are TGTGCTAGTGGTACGACGACTGGACAGCCCCAGCATTTT.

J is TRBJ1-1 and V is TRBV7-9, with D possibly TRBD1 on 5 matching bases. V shed 6 bases and J shed 1 base, with 9 bases lying between them. The CDR3 runs 13 residues. CDR1 and CDR2 from the germline V gene are SEHNR and FQNEAQ (reference sequence). The CDR3 coding sequence is TGTGCCAGCAGTTCCGGGACGAACACTGAAGCTTTCTTT. As protein: CASSSGTNTEAFF.

Note on this clonotype: This may come from a read error, since a much larger clone is one base off. The chain links TRBV7-9 to TRBJ2-7, with D unresolved. The DNA end is more similar to TRBJ2-5, so the J call may be wrong. Germline V gives CDR1 SEHNR, CDR2 FQNEAQ (reference sequence). The CDR3 consists of 11 residues. For the CDR3, the DNA is TGTGCCAGCCGCCAACAAGAGACCCAGTACTTC. Protein sequence: CASRQQETQYF.

The CDR3 coding sequence is TGTGCCAGCTCACGGCTAGCGGGAGCCCAAGACACAGATACGCAGTATTTT. Translated, it gives CASSRLAGAQDTDTQYF. J is TRBJ2-3 and V is TRBV18, with 10 bases that match TRBD2. From germline, CDR1 is KGHSH and CDR2 LQKENI. The V segment lost 4 bases and the J segment 2 bases; nucleotides outside the gene matches: 9. CDR3 length: 17 residues. Full variable domain (rest looked up from reference TRBV18 and TRBJ2-3): NAGVMQNPRHLVRRRGQEARLRCSPMKGHSHVYWYRQLPEEGLKFMVYLQKENIIDESGMPKERFSAEFPKEGPSILRIQQVVRGDSAAYFCASSRLAGAQDTDTQYFGPGTRLTVL.

The J gene is TRBJ1-1, the V gene TRBV14; D might be TRBD1 (5 bases). The CDR3 length is 17 residues. Trimming stripped 0 bases from V and 0 bases from J, with 14 bases between. Per germline, CDR1 SGHDN and CDR2 FVKESK. For the CDR3, the DNA is TGTGCCAGCAGCCAAGATTGGGGCAGGGTGATGAACACTGAAGCTTTCTTT. The encoded protein is CASSQDWGRVMNTEAFF. Combining the CDR3 with reference TRBV14 and TRBJ1-1 gives the whole variable domain EAGVTQFPSHSVIEKGQTVTLRCDPISGHDNLYWYRRVMGKEIKFLLHFVKESKQDESGMPNNRFLAERTGGTYSTLKVQPAELEDSGVYFCASSQDWGRVMNTEAFFGQGTRLTVV.

The J gene is TRBJ2-5, the V gene TRBV12-3 or TRBV12-4; D gene ambiguous. V was clipped by 3 bases and J by 3 bases, with 5 bases between them. The CDR3 is 12 residues long. CDR3 sequence reads: CASSFQEETQYF. The CDR3 DNA sequence: TGTGCCAGCAGTTTTCAGGAAGAGACCCAGTACTTC.

The V and J genes are TRBV5-1 and TRBJ2-3; D unclear. Trimming cost V 0 bases and J 6 bases, with 17 bases left between them. The CDR3 is made up of 16 amino acids. The germline V gene has CDR1 SGHRS and CDR2 YFSETQ. CDR3 residues: CASSLDSSPRADTQYF. The CDR3 nucleotides read TGCGCCAGCAGCTTGGATTCGTCGCCTAGGGCGGATACGCAGTATTTT.

This clonotype was observed many times. The chain joins TRBV12-3 or TRBV12-4 to TRBJ2-3; D remains unclear. This CDR3 has 12 amino acids. Trimming took off 2 bases at V and 6 bases at J, with 6 bases between the two ends. The DNA for the CDR3 is TGTGCCAGCAGTTTAATGACGGATACGCAGTATTTT. Its protein is CASSLMTDTQYF.

The V and J genes are TRBV9 and TRBJ1-2; no clear D. Germline V gives CDR1 SGDLS, CDR2 YYNGEE. CDR3 size: 14 residues. V lost 1 base and J 4 bases, leaving 11 bases between the germline ends. CDR3 in amino acids: CASSVSVGSYGYTF. Written as DNA, the CDR3 is TGTGCCAGCAGCGTAAGTGTAGGATCCTATGGCTACACCTTC.

This clonotype was seen only a few times. The chain couples TRBV7-6 to TRBJ2-5, with 8 bases fitting TRBD1. V was pared by 0 bases and J by 2 bases, with 5 bases of the junction left unmatched. Germline loops: CDR1 SGHVS, CDR2 FNYEAQ. The CDR3 sequence is 16 residues long. The CDR3: CASSLAWTGPQETQYF. CDR3 DNA sequence: TGTGCCAGCAGCTTAGCTTGGACAGGGCCTCAAGAGACCCAGTACTTC.

CDR3 nucleotides: TGCGCCAGCACTGGGGGGACTGAAGCTTTCTTT. This codes for CASTGGTEAFF. The chain couples TRBV5-1 to TRBJ1-1; weak D call: TRBD1 (5 bases). V was trimmed by 6 bases and J by 5 bases, leaving 8 bases between them. Germline V gene sequence: CDR1 SGHRS, CDR2 YFSETQ. The CDR3 extends over 11 amino acids.

This chain links TRBV20-1 with TRBJ2-5; no definite D call. This CDR3 region has 13 residues. V was shortened by 3 bases and J by 7 bases, with 15 bases between the two germline ends. CDR1 DFQATT and CDR2 SNEGSKA come from the germline V gene (reference sequence). The CDR3 bases are TGCAGTGCTAGTCCATCAGTCAAGACGACCCAGTACTTC. Translating gives CSASPSVKTTQYF.

This clonotype has only a few counts. This chain links TRBV28 with TRBJ2-5, with a weak D call TRBD2 (6 bases). This CDR3 is built from 13 residues. Between the trimmed V and J ends, which lost 6 bases and 7 bases, there was a span of 15 bases. Germline CDR1 and CDR2: MDHEN and SYDVKM. For the CDR3, the DNA is TGTGCCAGCAGACTGGGGGGACGTAGGACCCAGTACTTC. Residues: CASRLGGRRTQYF.

The gene calls are TRBV11-2 and TRBJ2-7, with a tentative D call TRBD1 (6 bases). Trimming removed 5 bases from V and 1 base from J, with 15 bases in between. Germline-derived CDR1 and CDR2 are SGHAT and FQNNGV. This CDR3 region has 15 residues. The CDR3 nucleotides are TGTGCCAGCAGCGCTATCAAAGGACAGTCCTACGAGCAGTACTTC. This translates into CASSAIKGQSYEQYF.

The rearrangement uses TRBV10-3 and TRBJ1-5; D might be TRBD1 (6 bases). Trimming removed 2 bases from V and 3 bases from J, with 11 bases in between. The V gene's germline CDR1 is ENHRY and CDR2 SYGVKD. The CDR3 runs to 15 residues. The CDR3 DNA reads as TGTGCCATCAGTGAGGGGACATGGGTCAATCAGCCCCAGCATTTT. Translation: CAISEGTWVNQPQHF.

This clonotype came up a few times. The chain is built from TRBV6-6 and TRBJ2-5; unclear D gene. This CDR3 has 13 residues. V was pared by 7 bases and J by 4 bases, with 13 bases between. The germline CDR1 and CDR2 sequences are MNHNY and SVGAGI (reference sequence). DNA of the CDR3: TGTGCCAGCATCCTCACCCCCGGAGAGACCCAGTACTTC. This translates into CASILTPGETQYF.

The V call is TRBV7-3, the J call TRBJ1-1; D is ambiguous. The V gene lost 5 bases and the J gene lost 0 bases, with 16 bases spanning the gap. Germline V gene data show CDR1 as SGHTA and CDR2 as FQGTGA. The CDR3 extends over 16 amino acids. CDR3 in amino acids: CASSLVSATVNTEAFF. DNA of the CDR3: TGTGCCAGCAGCCTGGTATCCGCTACAGTGAACACTGAAGCTTTCTTT.

The chain combines TRBV12-3 or TRBV12-4 with TRBJ1-2; TRBD1 might be the D (5 bases). The CDR3 is 13 amino acids. V shed 3 bases and J shed 6 bases, with 11 bases lying between them. The CDR3 here is CASSFGWGNGYTF. CDR3 nucleotide sequence: TGTGCCAGCAGTTTCGGGTGGGGGAATGGCTACACCTTC.

The chain joins TRBV24-1 to TRBJ2-4; a weak D match, TRBD2 (6 bases). The V and J ends lost 0 bases and 3 bases respectively, with 11 bases between them. CDR3 length equals 16 residues. The germline CDR1 and CDR2 sequences are KGHDR and SFDVKD. In DNA, the CDR3 is TGTGCCACCAGTGATTTGCCCGGGAGAGGCAAAAACATTCAGTACTTC. Its protein is CATSDLPGRGKNIQYF.

The table lists this clonotype with a few counts. V usage is TRBV7-9 and J usage is TRBJ2-6; 8 nucleotides line up with TRBD1. The CDR3 loop spans 19 amino acids. The ends lost 3 bases at V and 0 bases at J; junction bases unmatched: 10. The V gene's germline CDR1 is SEHNR and CDR2 FQNEAQ (reference sequence). CDR3 sequence: CASSFRPGQVYSGANVLTF. The DNA for the CDR3 is TGTGCCAGCAGCTTTAGACCGGGACAGGTTTACTCTGGGGCCAACGTCCTGACTTTC.